Here is one T cell receptor (beta chain) with its context. There is no known antigen for this receptor. No much larger clone is present one base from it, and per-base qualities are unavailable. This entry is derived from a study of blood T cells in healthy people across ages (dated by TCRdb to the mid-2010s). Study-level background: Template switching captured roughly one uniquely barcoded TCR beta cDNA molecule per two T cells in model experiments. Using the same blood draw, the study looked at two additional independent replicas of 1 million unique cDNA reads for two donors, one aged 18 to 30 and the other aged 80 or older. The donors were split into four age groups: young (average about 16 years), middle-aged (about 40), aged (approximately 60) and long-lived (roughly 77). The study measured age-related changes in TCR beta repertoire diversity using deep sequencing normalized with unique cDNA molecular identifiers.

Systemically healthy Caucasian individuals from Russia, over 30 in total and aged roughly 6 to 100 years, were included as donors. Approximately 10 milliliters of peripheral blood were collected from each donor into EDTA-treated Vacutainer tubes. Ficoll-Paque density-gradient centrifugation was used to isolate PBMCs, with at least 6 million obtained per sample. Total RNA was extracted from PBMCs with Trizol reagent, with at least 6 micrograms obtained per sample. For every donor, an aliquot of PBMCs went through flow cytometry to measure the percentages of naive CD45RAhigh/CD27high T cells. General conclusions and limits of the study: There was a strong correlation between observed TCR beta diversity and the percentage of naive T cells measured by flow cytometry. The long-lived group showed more naive CD4+ T cells, fewer expanded clones and increased TCR diversity than the aged group, suggesting age selection. Because donor CMV infection status was unknown, age-related changes in expanded clonotypes were potentially confounded. Estimates of total diversity from one million sequenced T cells were regarded as lower bounds and underestimates. Bulk unsorted PBMC profiling prevented conclusive comparison of naive and antigen-experienced compartments. As age increased, observed TCR beta diversity per million T cells dropped in a roughly linear way, and a significant reduction was already evident by age 40.

From the germline V gene, CDR1 is MDHEN and CDR2 is SYDVKM. V is cut by 4 bases and J by 8 bases, and the space between the germline ends is 11 bases. Including the terminal cysteine and phenylalanine, the CDR3 comprises 13 residues. Only CDR3 DNA is held: 39 bases, read in frame from base 1. The receptor library was made with 5' RACE. This sample was sequenced with an Illumina HiSeq 2500. A second about 7 to 11 cycle PCR used a sample-barcoded 5' primer and a J-beta primer mix. A template-switch 5' adaptor carrying 12 random nucleotides introduced a unique molecular identifier onto each TCR beta cDNA molecule. At least 2.5 million CDR3-containing paired-end reads were obtained from each sample. All of the RNA was converted into first-strand cDNA using the Mint cDNA synthesis kit, with a TRBC-specific oligonucleotide serving as the primer. Following uracil-DNA glycosylase treatment, a first 18-cycle PCR with universal primers M1SS and BC2_uni_R was performed on all cDNA. On the study's bioinformatics: Normalization of each sample was performed by random selection of 1 million high-quality reads, each carrying a distinct molecular identifier. Instead of being binned into consensus sequences, reads that shared molecular identifiers were thrown out. MiTCR, with a Q25 quality threshold and the strictest error-elimination algorithm, was used for CDR3 identification, clonotype clustering and error correction. Lower-bound total TCR beta diversity was estimated with a nonparametric unseen species model using Euler transformation. In-frame beta chains were kept once TCRdb had trimmed the public reads at Q25 with fastp and called clones with MiXCR. Rows with one shared CDR3 protein collapse into an entry with the most common genes and DNA. The V and J calls reflect TCRdb's pipeline rather than the authors' work. The sample includes more than 900,000 distinct CDR3 sequences, with 25% to 30% observed a single time. The ten largest clones add up to 10% to 13% of the sample.

The sample was also linked to a second study, of T cells of mothers and their children. The second study also describes: Nine systemically healthy Caucasian individuals served as donors, namely three mothers together with their six children. cDNA synthesis consumed the entire amount of extracted RNA, loaded at around 1.5 ug RNA in each 15 ul reaction. In the second PCR, sample barcodes and 2-4 random nucleotides were introduced via the M1S primer. Over 9.5 million TCR beta CDR3 reads were obtained for each mother, and 2.5 million to 3 million reads were obtained for each child. Thymic selection shapes the output of TCR recombination in a similar way in related and unrelated pairs, and inherited differences have a minor effect. Normalized repertoire overlap in related mother-child pairs was always slightly higher than in unrelated mother-child pairs, but the difference was never significant. Persistent microchimeric T cell clones were not detected, at a sensitivity of roughly 100 clones per million clonotypes. The study used deep NGS to compare TCR beta repertoires of mothers and children, seeking features distinguishing related mother-child pairs from unrelated individuals. The mean age was roughly 40 +/- 4 years for the mothers and approximately 11 +/- 4 years for the children. After adapter ligation was performed with NEBNext reagents, the libraries were sequenced on an Illumina HiSeq 2000 with 100+100 nt paired-end reads. To prevent cross-contamination, the mother and child libraries were prepared a month apart and were sequenced in separate runs. For each donor, between 500,000 and 2,000,000 distinct TCR beta clonotypes were identified. Naive TCR beta clonotypes were estimated from low-frequency clonotypes matched to each donor's FACS-determined naive share, without sorting.

This clonotype was sampled from a woman in her 40s in good health. Sequenced input: blood. The chain was built from TRBV28 and TRBJ1-4, with an unclear D gene assignment. The CDR3 corresponds to CASSSIVEEKLFF. The DNA sequence is TGTGCCAGCAGTTCCATCGTTGAAGAAAAACTGTTTTTT.